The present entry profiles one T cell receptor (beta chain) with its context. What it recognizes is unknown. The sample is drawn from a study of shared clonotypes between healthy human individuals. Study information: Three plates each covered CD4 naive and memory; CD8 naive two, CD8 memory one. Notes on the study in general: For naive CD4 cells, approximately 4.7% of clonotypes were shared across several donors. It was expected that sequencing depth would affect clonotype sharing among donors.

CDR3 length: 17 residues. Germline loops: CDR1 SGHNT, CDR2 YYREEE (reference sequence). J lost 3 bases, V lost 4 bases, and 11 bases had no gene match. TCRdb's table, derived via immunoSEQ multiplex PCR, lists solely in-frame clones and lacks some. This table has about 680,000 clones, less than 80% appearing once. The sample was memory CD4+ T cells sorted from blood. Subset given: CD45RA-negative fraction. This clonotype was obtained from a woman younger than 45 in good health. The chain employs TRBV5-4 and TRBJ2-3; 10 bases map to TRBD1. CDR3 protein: CASSLVRQGAPTDTQYF. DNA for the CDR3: TGTGCCAGCAGCCTAGTCCGACAGGGGGCGCCAACAGATACGCAGTATTTT.